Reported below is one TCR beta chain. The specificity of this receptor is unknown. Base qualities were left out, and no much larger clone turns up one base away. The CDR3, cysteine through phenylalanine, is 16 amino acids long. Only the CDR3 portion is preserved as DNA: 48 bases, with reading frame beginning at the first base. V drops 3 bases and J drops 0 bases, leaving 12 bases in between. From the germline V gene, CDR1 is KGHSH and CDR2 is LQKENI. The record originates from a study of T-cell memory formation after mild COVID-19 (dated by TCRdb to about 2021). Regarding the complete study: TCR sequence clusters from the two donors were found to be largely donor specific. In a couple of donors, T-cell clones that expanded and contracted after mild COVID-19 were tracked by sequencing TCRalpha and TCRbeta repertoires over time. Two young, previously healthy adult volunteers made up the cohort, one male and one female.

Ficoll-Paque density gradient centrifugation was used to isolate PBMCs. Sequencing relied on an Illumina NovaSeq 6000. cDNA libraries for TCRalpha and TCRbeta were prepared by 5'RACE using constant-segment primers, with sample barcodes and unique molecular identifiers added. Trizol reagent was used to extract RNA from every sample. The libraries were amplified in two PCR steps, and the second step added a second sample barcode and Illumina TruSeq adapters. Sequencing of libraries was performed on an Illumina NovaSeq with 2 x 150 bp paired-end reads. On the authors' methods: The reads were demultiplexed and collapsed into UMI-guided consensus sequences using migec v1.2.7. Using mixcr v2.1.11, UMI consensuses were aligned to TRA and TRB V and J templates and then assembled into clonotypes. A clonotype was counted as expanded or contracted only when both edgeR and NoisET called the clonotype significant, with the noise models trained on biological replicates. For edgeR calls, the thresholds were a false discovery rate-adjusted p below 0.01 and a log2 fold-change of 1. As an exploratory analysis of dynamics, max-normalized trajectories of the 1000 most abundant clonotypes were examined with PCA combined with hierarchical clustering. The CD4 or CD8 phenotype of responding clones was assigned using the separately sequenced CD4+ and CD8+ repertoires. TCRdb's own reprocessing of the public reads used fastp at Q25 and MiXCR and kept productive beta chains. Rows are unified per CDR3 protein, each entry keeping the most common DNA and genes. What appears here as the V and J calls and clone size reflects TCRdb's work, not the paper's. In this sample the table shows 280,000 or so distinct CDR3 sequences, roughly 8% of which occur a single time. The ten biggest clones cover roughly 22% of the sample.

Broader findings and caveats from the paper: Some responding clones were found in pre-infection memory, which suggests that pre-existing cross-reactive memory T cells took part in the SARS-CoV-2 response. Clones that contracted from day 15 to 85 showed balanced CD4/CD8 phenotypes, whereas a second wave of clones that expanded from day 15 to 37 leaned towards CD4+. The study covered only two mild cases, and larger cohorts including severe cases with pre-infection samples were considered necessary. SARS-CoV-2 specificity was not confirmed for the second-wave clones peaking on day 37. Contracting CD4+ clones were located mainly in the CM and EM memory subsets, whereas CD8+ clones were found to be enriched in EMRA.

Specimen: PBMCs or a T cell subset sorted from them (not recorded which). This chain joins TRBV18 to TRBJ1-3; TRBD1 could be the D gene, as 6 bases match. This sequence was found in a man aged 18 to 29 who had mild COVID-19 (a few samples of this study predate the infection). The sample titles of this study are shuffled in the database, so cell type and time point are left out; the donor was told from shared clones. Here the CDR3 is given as CASSPRQDPSGNTIYF. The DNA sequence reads TGTGCCAGCTCACCCAGACAGGACCCCTCTGGAAACACCATATATTTT. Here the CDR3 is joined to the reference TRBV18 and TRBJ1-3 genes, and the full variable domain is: NAGVMQNPRHLVRRRGQEARLRCSPMKGHSHVYWYRQLPEEGLKFMVYLQKENIIDESGMPKERFSAEFPKEGPSILRIQQVVRGDSAAYFCASSPRQDPSGNTIYFGEGSWLTVV.